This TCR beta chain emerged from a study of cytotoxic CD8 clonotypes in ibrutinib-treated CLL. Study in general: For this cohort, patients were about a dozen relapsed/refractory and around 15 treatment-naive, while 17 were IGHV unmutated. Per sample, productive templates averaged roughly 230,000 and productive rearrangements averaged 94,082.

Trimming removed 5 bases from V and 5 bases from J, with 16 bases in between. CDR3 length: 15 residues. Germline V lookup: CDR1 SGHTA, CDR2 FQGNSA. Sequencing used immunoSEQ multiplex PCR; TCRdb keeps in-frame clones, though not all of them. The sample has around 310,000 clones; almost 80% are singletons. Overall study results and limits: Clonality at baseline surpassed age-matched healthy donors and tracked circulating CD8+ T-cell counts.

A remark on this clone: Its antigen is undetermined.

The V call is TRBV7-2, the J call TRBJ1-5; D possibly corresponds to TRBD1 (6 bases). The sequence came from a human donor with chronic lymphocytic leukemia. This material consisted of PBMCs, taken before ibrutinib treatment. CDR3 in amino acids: CASSAQGRADQPQHF. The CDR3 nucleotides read TGTGCCAGCAGCGCACAGGGACGAGCCGATCAGCCCCAGCATTTT.